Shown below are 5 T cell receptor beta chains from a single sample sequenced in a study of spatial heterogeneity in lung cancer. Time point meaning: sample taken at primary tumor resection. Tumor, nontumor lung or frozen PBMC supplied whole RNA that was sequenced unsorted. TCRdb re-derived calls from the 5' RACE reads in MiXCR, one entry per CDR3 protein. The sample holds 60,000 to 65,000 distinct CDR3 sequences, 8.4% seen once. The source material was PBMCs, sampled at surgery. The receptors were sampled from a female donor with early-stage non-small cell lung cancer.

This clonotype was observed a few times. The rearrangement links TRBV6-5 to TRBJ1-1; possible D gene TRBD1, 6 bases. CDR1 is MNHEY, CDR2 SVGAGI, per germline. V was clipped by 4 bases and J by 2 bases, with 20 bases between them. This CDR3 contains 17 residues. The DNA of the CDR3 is TGTGCCAGCAGTTCCCGGAGGCTCAGGGGTACCAACACTGAAGCTTTCTTT. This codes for CASSSRRLRGTNTEAFF.

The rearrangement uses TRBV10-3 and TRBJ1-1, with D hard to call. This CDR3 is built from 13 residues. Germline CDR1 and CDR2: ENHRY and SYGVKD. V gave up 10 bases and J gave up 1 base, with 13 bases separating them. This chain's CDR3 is CASTDRPNTEAFF. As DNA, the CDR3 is TGTGCCAGCACAGACCGACCGAACACTGAAGCTTTCTTT.

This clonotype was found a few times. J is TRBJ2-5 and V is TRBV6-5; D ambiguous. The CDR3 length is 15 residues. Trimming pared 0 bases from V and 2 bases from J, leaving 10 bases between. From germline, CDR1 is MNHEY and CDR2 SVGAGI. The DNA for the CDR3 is TGTGCCAGCAGTTACTCGAAGGCCCTGCAAGAGACCCAGTACTTC. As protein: CASSYSKALQETQYF.

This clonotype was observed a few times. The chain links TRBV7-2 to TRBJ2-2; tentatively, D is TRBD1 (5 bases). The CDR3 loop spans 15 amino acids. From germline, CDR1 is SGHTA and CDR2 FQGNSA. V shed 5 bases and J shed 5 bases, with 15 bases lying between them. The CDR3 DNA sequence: TGTGCCAGCAGCCCAAGGGCAGGGCGGACCGGGGAGCTGTTTTTT. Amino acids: CASSPRAGRTGELFF.

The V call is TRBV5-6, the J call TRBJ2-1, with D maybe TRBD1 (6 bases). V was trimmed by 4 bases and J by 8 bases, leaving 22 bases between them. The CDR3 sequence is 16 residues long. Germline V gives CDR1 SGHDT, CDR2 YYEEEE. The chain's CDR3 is CASSVEITGLVDEQFF. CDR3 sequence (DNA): TGTGCCAGCAGCGTAGAGATCACAGGGCTGGTAGATGAGCAGTTCTTC.